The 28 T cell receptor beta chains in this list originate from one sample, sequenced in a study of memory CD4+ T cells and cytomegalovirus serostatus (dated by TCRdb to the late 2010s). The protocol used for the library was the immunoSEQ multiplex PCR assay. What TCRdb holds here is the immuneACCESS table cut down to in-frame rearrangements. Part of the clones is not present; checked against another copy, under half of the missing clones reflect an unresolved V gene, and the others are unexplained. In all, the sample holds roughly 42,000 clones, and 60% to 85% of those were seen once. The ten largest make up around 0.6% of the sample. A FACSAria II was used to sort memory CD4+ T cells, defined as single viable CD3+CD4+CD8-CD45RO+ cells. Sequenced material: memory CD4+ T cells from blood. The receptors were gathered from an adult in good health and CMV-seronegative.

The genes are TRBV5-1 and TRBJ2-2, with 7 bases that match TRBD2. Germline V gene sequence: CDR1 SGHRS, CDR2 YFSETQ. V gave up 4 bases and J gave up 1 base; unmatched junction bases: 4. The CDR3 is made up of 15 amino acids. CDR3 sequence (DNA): TGCGCCAGCAGCCTTGTAGCGGGGAACACCGGGGAGCTGTTTTTT. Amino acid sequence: CASSLVAGNTGELFF.

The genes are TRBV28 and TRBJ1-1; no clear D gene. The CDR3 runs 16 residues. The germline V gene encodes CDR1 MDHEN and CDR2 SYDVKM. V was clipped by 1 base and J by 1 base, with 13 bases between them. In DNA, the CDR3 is TGTGCCAGCAGTTTATCCCCAGGAGTCAGGAACACTGAAGCTTTCTTT. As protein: CASSLSPGVRNTEAFF.

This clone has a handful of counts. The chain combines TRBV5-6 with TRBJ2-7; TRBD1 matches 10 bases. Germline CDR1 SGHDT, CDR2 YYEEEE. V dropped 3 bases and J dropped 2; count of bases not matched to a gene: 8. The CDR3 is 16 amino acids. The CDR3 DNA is TGTGCCAGCAGCTCCGGGACAGGGGAAGTTACCTACGAGCAGTACTTC. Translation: CASSSGTGEVTYEQYF.

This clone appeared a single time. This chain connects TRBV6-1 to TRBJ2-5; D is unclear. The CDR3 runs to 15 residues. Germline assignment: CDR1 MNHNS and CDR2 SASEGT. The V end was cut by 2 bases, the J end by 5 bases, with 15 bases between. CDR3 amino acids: CASSEIPGPTETQYF. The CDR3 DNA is TGTGCCAGCAGTGAAATACCCGGACCCACTGAGACCCAGTACTTC.

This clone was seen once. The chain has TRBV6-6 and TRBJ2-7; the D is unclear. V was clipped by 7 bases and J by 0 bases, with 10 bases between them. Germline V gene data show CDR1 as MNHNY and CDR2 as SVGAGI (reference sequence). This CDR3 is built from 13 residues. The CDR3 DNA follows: TGTGCCAGCACCCCGGTAGTCTCCTACGAGCAGTACTTC. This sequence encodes CASTPVVSYEQYF.

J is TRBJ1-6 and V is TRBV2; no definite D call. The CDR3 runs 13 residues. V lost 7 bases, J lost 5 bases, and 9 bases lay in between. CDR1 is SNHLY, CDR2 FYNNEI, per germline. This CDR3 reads CASKERDNSPLHF. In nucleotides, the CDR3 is TGTGCCAGCAAGGAGAGAGATAATTCACCCCTCCACTTT.

The CDR3 nucleotides read TGTGCCAGTAGTCTGACACCGAACTCTGGGGCCAACGTCCTGACTTTC. It translates to CASSLTPNSGANVLTF. The rearrangement uses TRBV19 and TRBJ2-6; D unclear. The CDR3 runs to 16 residues. Trimming removed 5 bases from V and 0 bases from J, with 11 bases in between. The germline V gene encodes CDR1 LNHDA and CDR2 SQIVND (reference sequence). The whole variable domain, filled in from reference TRBV19 and TRBJ2-6, reads DGGITQSPKYLFRKEGQNVTLSCEQNLNHDAMYWYRQDPGQGLRLIYYSQIVNDFQKGDIAEGYSVSREKKESFPLTVTSAQKNPTAFYLCASSLTPNSGANVLTFGAGSRLTVL.

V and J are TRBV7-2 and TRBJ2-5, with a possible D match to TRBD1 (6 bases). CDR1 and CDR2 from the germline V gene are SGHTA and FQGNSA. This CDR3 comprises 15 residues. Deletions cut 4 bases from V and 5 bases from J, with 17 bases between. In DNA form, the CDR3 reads TGTGCCAGCAGCTCTCAAAACAGGGCCGGGGAGACCCAGTACTTC. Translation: CASSSQNRAGETQYF.

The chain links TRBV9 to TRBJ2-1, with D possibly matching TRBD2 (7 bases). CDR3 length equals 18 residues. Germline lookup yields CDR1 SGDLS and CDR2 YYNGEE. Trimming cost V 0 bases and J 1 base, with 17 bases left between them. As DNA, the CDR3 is TGTGCCAGCAGCGTAGCTGCGGGGGCCAGTTTATCCTACAATGAGCAGTTCTTC. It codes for CASSVAAGASLSYNEQFF.

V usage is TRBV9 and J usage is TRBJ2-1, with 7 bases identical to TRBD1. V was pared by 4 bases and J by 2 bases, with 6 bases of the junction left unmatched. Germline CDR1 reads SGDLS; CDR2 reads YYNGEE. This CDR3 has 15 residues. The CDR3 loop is CASSPTGKTYNEQFF. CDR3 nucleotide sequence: TGTGCCAGCAGCCCGACAGGGAAAACCTACAATGAGCAGTTCTTC.

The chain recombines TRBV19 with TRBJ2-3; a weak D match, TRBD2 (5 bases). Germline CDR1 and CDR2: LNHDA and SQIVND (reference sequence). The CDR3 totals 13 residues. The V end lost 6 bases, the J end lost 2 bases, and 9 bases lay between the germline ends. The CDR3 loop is CASRWESTDTQYF. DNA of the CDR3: TGTGCCAGTAGATGGGAGTCCACAGATACGCAGTATTTT.

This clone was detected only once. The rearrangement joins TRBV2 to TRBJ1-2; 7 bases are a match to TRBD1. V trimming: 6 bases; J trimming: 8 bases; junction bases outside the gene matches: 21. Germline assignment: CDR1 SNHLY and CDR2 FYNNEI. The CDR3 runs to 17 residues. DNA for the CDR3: TGTGCCAGCAGGGGTAATACTGACAGGGATCGGATTGGGGGCTACACCTTC. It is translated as CASRGNTDRDRIGGYTF.

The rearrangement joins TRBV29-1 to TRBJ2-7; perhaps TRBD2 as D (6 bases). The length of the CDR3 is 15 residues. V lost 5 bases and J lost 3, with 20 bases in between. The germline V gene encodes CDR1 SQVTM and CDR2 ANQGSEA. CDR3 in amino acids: CSVLKLRGLGYEQYF. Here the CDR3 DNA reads TGCAGCGTTCTAAAGCTCCGGGGGTTGGGCTACGAGCAGTACTTC.

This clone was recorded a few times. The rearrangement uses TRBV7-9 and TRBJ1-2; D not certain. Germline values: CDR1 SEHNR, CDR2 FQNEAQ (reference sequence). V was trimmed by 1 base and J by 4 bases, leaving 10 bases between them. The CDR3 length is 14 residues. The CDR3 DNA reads TGTGCCAGCAGCTTAGGGGGAGGGAGCTATGGCTACACCTTC. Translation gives CASSLGGGSYGYTF.

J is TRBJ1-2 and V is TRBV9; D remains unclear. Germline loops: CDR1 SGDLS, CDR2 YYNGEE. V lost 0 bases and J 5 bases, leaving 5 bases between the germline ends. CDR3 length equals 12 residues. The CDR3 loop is CASSVAKYGYTF. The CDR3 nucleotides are TGTGCCAGCAGCGTAGCAAAGTATGGCTACACCTTC.

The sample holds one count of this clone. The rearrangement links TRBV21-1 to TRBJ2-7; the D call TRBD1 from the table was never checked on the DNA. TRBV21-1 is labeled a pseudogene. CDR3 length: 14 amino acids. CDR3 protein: CAEVPGQGSREQYF. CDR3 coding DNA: TGTGCCGAGGTACCGGGACAGGGGTCTCGGGAGCAGTACTTC.

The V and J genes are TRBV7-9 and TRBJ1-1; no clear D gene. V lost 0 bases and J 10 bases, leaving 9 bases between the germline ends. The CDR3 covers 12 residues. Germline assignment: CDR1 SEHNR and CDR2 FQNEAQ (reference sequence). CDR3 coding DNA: TGTGCCAGCAGCTTAGCCAACAGTAGAGCTTTCTTT. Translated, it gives CASSLANSRAFF.

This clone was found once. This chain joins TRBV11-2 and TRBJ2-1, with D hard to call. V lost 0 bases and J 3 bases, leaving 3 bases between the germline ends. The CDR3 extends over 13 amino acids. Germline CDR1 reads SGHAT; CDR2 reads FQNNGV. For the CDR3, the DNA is TGTGCCAGCAGCTTAGAGTTCTACAATGAGCAGTTCTTC. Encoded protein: CASSLEFYNEQFF.

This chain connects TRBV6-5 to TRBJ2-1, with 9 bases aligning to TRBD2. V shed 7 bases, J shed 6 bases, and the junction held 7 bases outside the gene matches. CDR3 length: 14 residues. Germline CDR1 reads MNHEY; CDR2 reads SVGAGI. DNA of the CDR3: TGTGCCAGCACACGGGCTAGCGGGGTCAATGAGCAGTTCTTC. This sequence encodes CASTRASGVNEQFF.

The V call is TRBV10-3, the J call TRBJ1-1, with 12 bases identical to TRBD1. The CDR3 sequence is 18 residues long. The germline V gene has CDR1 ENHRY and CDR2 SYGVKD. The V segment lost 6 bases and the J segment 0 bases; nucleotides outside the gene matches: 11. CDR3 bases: TGTGCCATCAGGAAACCCCCGGGACAGGGGGCGATGAACACTGAAGCTTTCTTT. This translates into CAIRKPPGQGAMNTEAFF.

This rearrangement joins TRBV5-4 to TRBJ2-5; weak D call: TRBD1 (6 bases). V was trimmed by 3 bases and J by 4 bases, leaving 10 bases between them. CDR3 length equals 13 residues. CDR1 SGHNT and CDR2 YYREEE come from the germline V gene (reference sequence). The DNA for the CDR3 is TGTGCCAGCAGCTGGGGGCAAGGAGAGACCCAGTACTTC. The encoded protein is CASSWGQGETQYF. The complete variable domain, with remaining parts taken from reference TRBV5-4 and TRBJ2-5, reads ETGVTQSPTHLIKTRGQQVTLRCSSQSGHNTVSWYQQALGQGPQFIFQYYREEENGRGNFPPRFSGLQFPNYSSELNVNALELDDSALYLCASSWGQGETQYFGPGTRLLVL.

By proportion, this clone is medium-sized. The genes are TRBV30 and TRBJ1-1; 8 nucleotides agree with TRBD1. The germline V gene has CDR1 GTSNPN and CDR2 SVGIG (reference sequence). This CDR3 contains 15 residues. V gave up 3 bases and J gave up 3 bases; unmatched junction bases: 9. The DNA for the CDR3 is TGTGCCTGGAGATTCCGGGGACAGGTGGACACTGAAGCTTTCTTT. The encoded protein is CAWRFRGQVDTEAFF. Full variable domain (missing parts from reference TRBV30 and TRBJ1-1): SQTIHQWPATLVQPVGSPLSLECTVEGTSNPNLYWYRQAAGRGLQLLFYSVGIGQISSEVPQNLSASRPQDRQFILSSKKLLLSDSGFYLCAWRFRGQVDTEAFFGQGTRLTVV.

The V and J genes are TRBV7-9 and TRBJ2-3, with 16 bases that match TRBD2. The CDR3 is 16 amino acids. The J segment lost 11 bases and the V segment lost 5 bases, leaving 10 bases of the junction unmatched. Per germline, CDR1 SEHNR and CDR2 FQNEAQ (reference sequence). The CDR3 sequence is CASSPGTSGGAARQYF. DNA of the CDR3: TGTGCCAGCAGCCCCGGGACTAGCGGGGGGGCAGCTAGGCAGTATTTT. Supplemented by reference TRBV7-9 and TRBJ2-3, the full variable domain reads DTGVSQNPRHKITKRGQNVTFRCDPISEHNRLYWYRQTLGQGPEFLTYFQNEAQLEKSRLLSDRFSAERPKGSFSTLEIQRTEQGDSAMYLCASSPGTSGGAARQYFGPGTRLTVL.

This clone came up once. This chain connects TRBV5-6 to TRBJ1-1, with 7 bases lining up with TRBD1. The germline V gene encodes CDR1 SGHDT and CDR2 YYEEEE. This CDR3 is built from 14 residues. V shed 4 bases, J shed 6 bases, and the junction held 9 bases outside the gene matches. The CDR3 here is CASSPLTGTPEAFF. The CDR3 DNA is TGTGCCAGCAGCCCCCTGACAGGGACCCCTGAAGCTTTCTTT. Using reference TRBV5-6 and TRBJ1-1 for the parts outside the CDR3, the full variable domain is DAGVTQSPTHLIKTRGQQVTLRCSPKSGHDTVSWYQQALGQGPQFIFQYYEEEERQRGNFPDRFSGHQFPNYSSELNVNALLLGDSALYLCASSPLTGTPEAFFGQGTRLTVV.

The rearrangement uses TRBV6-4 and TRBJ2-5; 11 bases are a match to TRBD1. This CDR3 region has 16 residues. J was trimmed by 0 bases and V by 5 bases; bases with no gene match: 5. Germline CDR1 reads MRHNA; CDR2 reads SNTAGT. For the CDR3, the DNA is TGTGCCAGCAGTCCCGGACAGGGGGCTTACCAAGAGACCCAGTACTTC. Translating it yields CASSPGQGAYQETQYF.

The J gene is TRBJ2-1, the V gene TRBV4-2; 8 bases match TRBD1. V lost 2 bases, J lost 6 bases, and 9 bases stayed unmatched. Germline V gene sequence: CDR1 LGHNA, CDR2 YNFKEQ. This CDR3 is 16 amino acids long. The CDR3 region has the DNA TGTGCCAGCAGCCAACCACATCCGGGGACAGGCAATGAGCAGTTCTTC. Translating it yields CASSQPHPGTGNEQFF.

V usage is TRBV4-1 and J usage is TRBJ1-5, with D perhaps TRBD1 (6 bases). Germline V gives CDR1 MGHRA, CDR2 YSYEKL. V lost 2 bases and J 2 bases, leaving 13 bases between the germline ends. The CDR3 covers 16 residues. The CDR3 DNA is TGCGCCAGCAGCCAATTAGGGGGATTGGGCAATCAGCCCCAGCATTTT. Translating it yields CASSQLGGLGNQPQHF.

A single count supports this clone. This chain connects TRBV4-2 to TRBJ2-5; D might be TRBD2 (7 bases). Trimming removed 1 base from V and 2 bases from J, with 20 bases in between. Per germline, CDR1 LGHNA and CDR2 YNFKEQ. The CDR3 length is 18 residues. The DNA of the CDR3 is TGTGCCAGCAGCCAAGTTTTTGGAAACGGGGGGCCGCAAGAGACCCAGTACTTC. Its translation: CASSQVFGNGGPQETQYF.